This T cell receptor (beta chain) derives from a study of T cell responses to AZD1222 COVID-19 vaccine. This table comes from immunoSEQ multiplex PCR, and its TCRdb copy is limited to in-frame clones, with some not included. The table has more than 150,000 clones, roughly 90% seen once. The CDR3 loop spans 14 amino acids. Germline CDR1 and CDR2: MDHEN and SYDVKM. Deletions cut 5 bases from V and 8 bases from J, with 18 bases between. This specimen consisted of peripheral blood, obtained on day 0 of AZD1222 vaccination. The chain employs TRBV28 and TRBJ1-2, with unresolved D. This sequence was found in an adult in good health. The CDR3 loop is CASSPGMRVSGYTF. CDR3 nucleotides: TGTGCCAGCAGTCCTGGGATGAGGGTATCGGGCTACACCTTC.